This T cell receptor (beta chain) comes out of a study of T-cell reconstitution after alpha-beta-depleted transplantation in children. This clonotype has a handful of counts. Unique molecular identifiers tagged the TCRbeta library. One entry per CDR3 protein, called by TCRdb with MiXCR from the PCR reads. This sample has about 610,000 distinct CDR3 sequences, with more than 9% found just once. V was pared by 6 bases and J by 1 base, with 11 bases between. This CDR3 contains 14 residues. The germline V gene encodes CDR1 MNHNS and CDR2 SASEGT. This TCR derives from a human donor who donated a stem cell graft to a child with acute myeloid leukemia. The chain recombines TRBV6-1 with TRBJ2-3, with D possibly TRBD1 on 6 matching bases. This material consisted of PBMCs from the stem cell graft donor, taken from the stem cell graft. The CDR3 here is CASRVRQGTDTQYF. For the CDR3, the DNA is TGTGCCAGCAGGGTGAGACAGGGCACAGATACGCAGTATTTT.